This TCR beta chain was captured by sequencing in a study of control samples from healthy donors and cancer patients. The protocol was immunoSEQ multiplex PCR, while the TCRdb copy is restricted to in-frame clones and leaves out a portion. The sample records 110,000 to 150,000 clones, about nine tenths being singletons. CDR1 and CDR2 (germline): MNHNY, SVGAGI (reference sequence). The CDR3 is 13 residues long. V dropped 6 bases and J dropped 10; count of bases not matched to a gene: 6. The TCR comes from a young man in good health. The sequencing sample was made of blood. V is TRBV6-6 and J is TRBJ2-1; 10 bases agree with TRBD2. The CDR3 DNA sequence: TGTGCCAGCAGATCCGGGACTAGCGACGAGCAGTTCTTC. The encoded protein is CASRSGTSDEQFF.